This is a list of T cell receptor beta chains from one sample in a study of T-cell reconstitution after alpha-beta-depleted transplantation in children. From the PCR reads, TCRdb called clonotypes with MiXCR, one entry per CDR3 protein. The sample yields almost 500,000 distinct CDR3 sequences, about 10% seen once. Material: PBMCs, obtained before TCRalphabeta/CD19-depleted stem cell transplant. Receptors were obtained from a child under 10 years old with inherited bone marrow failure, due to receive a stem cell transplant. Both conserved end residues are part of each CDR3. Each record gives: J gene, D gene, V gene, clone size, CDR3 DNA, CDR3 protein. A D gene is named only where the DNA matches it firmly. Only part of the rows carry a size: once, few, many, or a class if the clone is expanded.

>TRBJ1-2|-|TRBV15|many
TGTGCCACCAGCAGAGACTCGGGTAACTATGGCTACACCTTC
CATSRDSGNYGYTF
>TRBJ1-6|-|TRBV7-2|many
TGTGCCAGCAGCTGGACAGCTAATTCACCCCTCCACTTT
CASSWTANSPLHF
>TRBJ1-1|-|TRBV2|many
TGTGCCAGCAGCGAGAGGGGCAGGGGAAGGACTGAAGCTTTCTTT
CASSERGRGRTEAFF
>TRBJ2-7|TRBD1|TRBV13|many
TGTGCCAGCAGCTTCTACCGGACAGGGGGCGCGTACGAGCAGTACTTC
CASSFYRTGGAYEQYF
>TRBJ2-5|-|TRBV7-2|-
TGTGCCAGCAGCCCCCGGCAGGACTCCGAGACCCAGTACTTC
CASSPRQDSETQYF
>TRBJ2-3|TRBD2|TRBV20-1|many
TGCAGTGCTTCGAAGACTAGCGGGGAAAGCACAGATACGCAGTATTTT
CSASKTSGESTDTQYF
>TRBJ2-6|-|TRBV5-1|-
TGCGCCAGCAGCCGGGACCTCGGCGCCAACGTCCTGACTTTC
CASSRDLGANVLTF
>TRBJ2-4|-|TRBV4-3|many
TGCGCCAGCAGCCAAGATGGCAGAAAAAACATTCAGTACTTC
CASSQDGRKNIQYF
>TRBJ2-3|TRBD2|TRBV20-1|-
TGCAGTGCCGATCGGGCGGGGGGCACAGATACGCAGTATTTT
CSADRAGGTDTQYF
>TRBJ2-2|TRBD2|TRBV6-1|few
TGTGCCAGCAGAGCGACTAGCGGGAGGGACGGGGAGCTGTTTTTT
CASRATSGRDGELFF
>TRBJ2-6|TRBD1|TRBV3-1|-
TGTGCCAGCAGGAGATACACAGGGGACTCTGGGGCCAACGTCCTGACTTTC
CASRRYTGDSGANVLTF
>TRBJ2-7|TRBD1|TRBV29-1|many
TGCAGCGGCGGGGACAGGCCCCCTTACGAGCAGTACTTC
CSGGDRPPYEQYF
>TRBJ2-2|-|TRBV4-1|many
TGCGCCAGCAGCCAAGTTCAAAACACCGGGGAGCTGTTTTTT
CASSQVQNTGELFF
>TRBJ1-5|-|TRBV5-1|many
TGCGCCAGCAGCTTGGGGACGAATAGCAATCAGCCCCAGCATTTT
CASSLGTNSNQPQHF
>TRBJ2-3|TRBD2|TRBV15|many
TGTGCCACCAGCAGAGGGGGGACTAGCGGAGATACGCAGTATTTT
CATSRGGTSGDTQYF
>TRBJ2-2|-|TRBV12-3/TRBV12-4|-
TGTGCCAGCAGTTTAAGGGGGTTCACCGGGGAGCTGTTTTTT
CASSLRGFTGELFF
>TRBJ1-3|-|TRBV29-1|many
TGCAGCCATACGACTGGAAACACCATATATTTT
CSHTTGNTIYF
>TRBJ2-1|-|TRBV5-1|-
TGCGCCAGCAGGCCGTCGGGCGGGCCCCACAATGAGCAGTTCTTC
CASRPSGGPHNEQFF
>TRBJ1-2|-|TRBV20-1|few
TGCAGTGCACAATCCGGGACGGACTTTCCTTTACATGGCTACACCTTC
CSAQSGTDFPLHGYTF
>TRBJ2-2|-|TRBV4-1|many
TGCGCCAGCAGCCAAGTGAGGGATACCGGGGAGCTGTTTTTT
CASSQVRDTGELFF
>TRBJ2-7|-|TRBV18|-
TGTGCCAGCTCACCGTTTAGCGGATCCTACGAGCAGTACTTC
CASSPFSGSYEQYF
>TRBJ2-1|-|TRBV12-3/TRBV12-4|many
TGTGCCAGCACCGGTGCCTCGGGACTTCCTGACAATGAGCAGTTCTTC
CASTGASGLPDNEQFF
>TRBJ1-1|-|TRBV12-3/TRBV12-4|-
TGTGCCAGCAGTTTAGCAGGGGGGAGGACTGAAGCTTTCTTT
CASSLAGGRTEAFF
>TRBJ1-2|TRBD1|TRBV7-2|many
TGTGCCAGTTCCCCAGGGGGTCCTACTAACTATGGCTACACCTTC
CASSPGGPTNYGYTF
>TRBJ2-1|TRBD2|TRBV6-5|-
TGTGCCAGCAGTTATTCGTGGACTAGCGGGAGTGTCAACAATGAGCAGTTCTTC
CASSYSWTSGSVNNEQFF
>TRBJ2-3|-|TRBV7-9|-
TGTGCCAGCAGCTTAGGACCCCTGGCCCCCGATACGCAGTATTTT
CASSLGPLAPDTQYF
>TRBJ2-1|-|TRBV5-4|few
TGTGCCAGCAGCTCCCCGGGACTCCAAAACTACAATGAGCAGTTCTTC
CASSSPGLQNYNEQFF
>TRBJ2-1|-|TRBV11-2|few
TGTGCCAGCAGCCATGGGGGGTCCTACAATGAGCAGTTCTTC
CASSHGGSYNEQFF
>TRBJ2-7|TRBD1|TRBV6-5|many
TGTGCCAGCAGTTACGGGTTTAGGGGGCAATTTCATAACGAGCAGTACTTC
CASSYGFRGQFHNEQYF
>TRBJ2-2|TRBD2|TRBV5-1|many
TGCGCCAGCAGCTCCCACGGGGGGGCGAACACCGGGGAGCTGTTTTTT
CASSSHGGANTGELFF
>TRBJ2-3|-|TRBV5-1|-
TGCGCCAGCAGCTTCGACAGCCGGACCACAGATACGCAGTATTTT
CASSFDSRTTDTQYF
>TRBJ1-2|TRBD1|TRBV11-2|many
TGTGCCAGCAGCCAGGATCTGGCCGGGACAGGGGCCTGGGGCTACACCTTC
CASSQDLAGTGAWGYTF
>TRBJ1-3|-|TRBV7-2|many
TGTGCCAGCAGCATATGGACAGCCCGAAACACCATATATTTT
CASSIWTARNTIYF
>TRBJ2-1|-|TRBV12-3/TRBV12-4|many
TGTGCCAGCCGGCATAACAATGAGCAGTTCTTC
CASRHNNEQFF
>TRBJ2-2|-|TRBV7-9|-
TGTGCCAGCAGCTTAGTAGAAGGCACCGGGGAGCTGTTTTTT
CASSLVEGTGELFF
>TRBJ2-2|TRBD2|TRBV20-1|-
TGCAGTGCTAGAGCCCCGCCGACTAGCGGAACCGGGGAGCTGTTTTTT
CSARAPPTSGTGELFF
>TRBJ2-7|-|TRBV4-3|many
TGCGCCAGCAGCCAAGATCGGGATAGCGAGCTCCACGAGCAGTACTTC
CASSQDRDSELHEQYF
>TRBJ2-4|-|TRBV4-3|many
TGCGCCAGCAGCCAAGATCACGCAGTAAACATTCAGTACTTC
CASSQDHAVNIQYF
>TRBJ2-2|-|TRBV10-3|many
TGTGCCATCAGGGACCTCCGAGGCACCGGGGAGCTGTTTTTT
CAIRDLRGTGELFF
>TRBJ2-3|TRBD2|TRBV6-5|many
TGTGCCAGCAGTTCCGGACTAGCGGGAGTCATAGATACGCAGTATTTT
CASSSGLAGVIDTQYF
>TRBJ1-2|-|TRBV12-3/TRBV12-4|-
TGTGCCAGCAGTTTTGTGGGGAGCGGCTACACCTTC
CASSFVGSGYTF
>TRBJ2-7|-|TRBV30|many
TGTGCCTGGAGCCTGGCCGGCATCTACGAGCAGTACTTC
CAWSLAGIYEQYF
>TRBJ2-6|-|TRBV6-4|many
TGTGCCAGCAGTGACAGGGTCGGTCCCGCCAACGTCCTGACTTTC
CASSDRVGPANVLTF
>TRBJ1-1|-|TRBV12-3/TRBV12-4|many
TGTGCCAGCACTCTGGCAGGGGAAGCTTTCTTT
CASTLAGEAFF
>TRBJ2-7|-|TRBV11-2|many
TGTGCCAGCCAGGCGGACAACTACGAGCAGTACTTC
CASQADNYEQYF
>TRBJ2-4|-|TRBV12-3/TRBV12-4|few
TGTGCCAGCAGTCCCCGGTTTGGGGTGGCCAAAAACATTCAGTACTTC
CASSPRFGVAKNIQYF
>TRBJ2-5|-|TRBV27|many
TGTGCCAGCAGTTTAGCATCCGGGCTCCAAGAGACCCAGTACTTC
CASSLASGLQETQYF
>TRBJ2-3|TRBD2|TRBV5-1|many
TGCGCCAGCAGCTTTTATAGCGGGACTAGCACAGATACGCAGTATTTT
CASSFYSGTSTDTQYF
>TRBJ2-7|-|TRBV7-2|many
TGTGCCAGCAGCTTCCACCGGGACGGCTCCTACGAGCAGTACTTC
CASSFHRDGSYEQYF
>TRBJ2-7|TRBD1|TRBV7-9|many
TGTGCCAGCGGGACAGGGGGCTTCTACGAGCAGTACTTC
CASGTGGFYEQYF
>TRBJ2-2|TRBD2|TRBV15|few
TGTGCCAAATTAGCGGGAGCGAACACCGGGGAGCTGTTTTTT
CAKLAGANTGELFF
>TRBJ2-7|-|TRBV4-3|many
TGCGCCAGCAGCCAAGATTGGGGACCCGAGCAGTACTTC
CASSQDWGPEQYF
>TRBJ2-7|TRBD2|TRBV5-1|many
TGCGCCAGCAGCTGGGGACTAGCAGATACCTACGAGCAGTACTTC
CASSWGLADTYEQYF
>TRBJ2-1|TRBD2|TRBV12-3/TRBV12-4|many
TGTGCCAGCAGTTTAAGGGCTATGGGACTAGCGGGAGGGAACTCCTACAATGAGCAGTTCTTC
CASSLRAMGLAGGNSYNEQFF